One and the same sample provided the 32 T cell receptor beta chains below, sequenced in a study of blood T cell repertoires in COVID-19 (TCRdb year 2020). The library relied on the immunoSEQ multiplex PCR assay. As stored in TCRdb, this immuneACCESS dataset retains in-frame rearrangements with V and J assigned. A fraction of the clones does not appear; measured against another copy, unresolved V genes explain less than half of the discrepancy, and the remainder lacks a known reason. This sample has more than 110,000 clones in its table, and 84% of those were observed once. The top ten hold more than 3.5% of the sample. Sequenced input: peripheral blood. The origin of the receptors is a woman aged 55-70 years with acute or convalescent COVID-19.

This clone was observed a single time. The J gene is TRBJ2-5, the V gene TRBV29-1, with 9 bases identical to TRBD2. Germline lookup yields CDR1 SQVTM and CDR2 ANQGSEA. The length of the CDR3 is 13 residues. J gave up 4 bases and V 8 bases, and 8 bases lay outside the gene matches. The CDR3 DNA follows: TGCAGCACCGGAGCGGGAGGTGGAGAGACCCAGTACTTC. It codes for CSTGAGGGETQYF.

The chain combines TRBV7-3 with TRBJ2-5; TRBD2 agrees at 8 bases. V gave up 5 bases and J gave up 7 bases; unmatched junction bases: 12. The germline V gene has CDR1 SGHTA and CDR2 FQGTGA. The length of the CDR3 is 15 residues. The CDR3 reads CASSPQRTSLGTQYF. In DNA form, the CDR3 reads TGTGCCAGCAGCCCTCAGAGGACTAGCTTAGGGACCCAGTACTTC.

The chain recombines TRBV3-1 (or the pseudogene TRBV3-2) with TRBJ2-3, with 9 positions matching TRBD2. V shed 6 bases, J shed 4 bases, and the junction held 11 bases outside the gene matches. This CDR3 spans 16 amino acids. Germline V gene data show CDR1 as LGHDT and CDR2 as YNNKEL (reference sequence). In DNA, the CDR3 is TGTGCCAGCAGGATGTTCGGCGGGAGGGCCGCAGATACGCAGTATTTT. This codes for CASRMFGGRAADTQYF.

The V call is TRBV5-4, the J call TRBJ1-1, with a weak D call TRBD1 (5 bases). Looked up from germline, CDR1 is SGHNT and CDR2 is YYREEE (reference sequence). The CDR3 covers 15 residues. V dropped 3 bases and J dropped 7 bases, with 19 bases sitting between them. The DNA for the CDR3 is TGTGCCAGCAGCTCCATTGGTTGGCAAACAGGTGAAGCTTTCTTT. Translation: CASSSIGWQTGEAFF.

The rearrangement uses TRBV7-9 and TRBJ1-1, with 7 nucleotides matching TRBD1. Germline CDR1 SEHNR, CDR2 FQNEAQ (reference sequence). The CDR3 loop spans 13 amino acids. The ends lost 8 bases at V and 7 bases at J; junction bases unmatched: 10. CDR3 region: CASGTGDSVEAFF. The CDR3 nucleotides are TGTGCCAGCGGCACAGGGGACAGTGTTGAAGCTTTCTTT.

The J gene is TRBJ2-3, the V gene TRBV28, with D maybe TRBD2 (6 bases). The V gene's germline CDR1 is MDHEN and CDR2 SYDVKM. Trimming removed 4 bases from V and 1 base from J, with 12 bases in between. The CDR3 is 15 residues long. In DNA, the CDR3 is TGTGCCAGCAGTTCGCCGTGGGGGGGCACAGATACGCAGTATTTT. Translated, it gives CASSSPWGGTDTQYF.

On this clone: The same CDR3 is also encoded by other DNA sequences in this sample. The chain uses TRBV7-2 and TRBJ2-7; TRBD1 aligns across 7 bases. Germline CDR1 reads SGHTA; CDR2 reads FQGNSA. The CDR3 is made up of 14 amino acids. V dropped 2 bases and J dropped 4; count of bases not matched to a gene: 5. The chain's CDR3 is CASSLRDSVYEQYF. CDR3 nucleotide sequence: TGTGCCAGCAGCTTACGGGACAGCGTTTACGAGCAGTACTTC. The complete variable domain, with remaining parts taken from reference TRBV7-2 and TRBJ2-7, reads GAGVSQSPSNKVTEKGKDVELRCDPISGHTALYWYRQSLGQGLEFLIYFQGNSAPDKSGLPSDRFSAERTGGSVSTLTIQRTQQEDSAVYLCASSLRDSVYEQYFGPGTRLTVT.

The genes are TRBV2 and TRBJ2-1; unclear D gene. Trimming pared 7 bases from V and 7 bases from J, leaving 14 bases between. This CDR3 contains 13 residues. The V gene's germline CDR1 is SNHLY and CDR2 FYNNEI. The CDR3 sequence: CASTRGPGNEQFF. The CDR3 bases are TGTGCCAGCACCCGAGGCCCTGGTAATGAGCAGTTCTTC.

The CDR3 here is CASSSSGREYNEQFF. The CDR3 coding sequence is TGTGCCAGCAGCTCTAGCGGGAGGGAGTACAATGAGCAGTTCTTC. This chain connects TRBV5-5 to TRBJ2-1, with TRBD2 matching over 12 bases. This CDR3 comprises 15 residues. CDR1 is SGHKS, CDR2 YYEKEE, per germline (reference sequence). The trim removed 3 bases at V and 4 bases at J, leaving 2 bases unmatched.

The rearrangement uses TRBV4-1 and TRBJ2-7; 9 positions match TRBD1. The CDR3 contains 14 residues. V lost 1 base and J lost 4; bases outside the gene matches: 2. Germline CDR1 reads MGHRA; CDR2 reads YSYEKL. CDR3: CASSQGTGVYEQYF. CDR3 sequence (DNA): TGCGCCAGCAGCCAAGGGACAGGGGTGTACGAGCAGTACTTC.

The chain links TRBV11-3 to TRBJ2-1; 13 bases fit TRBD2. Germline-derived CDR1 and CDR2 are SGHNT and YENEEA. J gave up 5 bases and V 4 bases, and 2 bases lay outside the gene matches. This CDR3 has 15 amino acids. CDR3: CASSSTSGRHNEQFF. CDR3 bases: TGTGCCAGCAGCTCGACTAGCGGGAGGCACAATGAGCAGTTCTTC. Using reference TRBV11-3 and TRBJ2-1 for the parts outside the CDR3, the full variable domain is EAGVVQSPRYKIIEKKQPVAFWCNPISGHNTLYWYLQNLGQGPELLIRYENEEAVDDSQLPKDRFSAERLKGVDSTLKIQPAELGDSAVYLCASSSTSGRHNEQFFGPGTRLTVL.

The chain employs TRBV19 and TRBJ1-5, with TRBD1 as a possible D gene (6 bases). From germline, CDR1 is LNHDA and CDR2 SQIVND (reference sequence). The CDR3 runs to 13 residues. Trimming took 5 bases from V and 7 from J, leaving 12 bases between them. This chain's CDR3 is CASSPTGTQPQHF. CDR3 sequence (DNA): TGTGCCAGTAGTCCAACAGGGACCCAGCCCCAGCATTTT.

V and J are TRBV9 and TRBJ2-7, with TRBD1 matching over 8 bases. Germline trimming cut 2 bases from V and 5 bases from J; bases unmatched to any gene: 6. CDR3 length equals 14 residues. Per germline, CDR1 SGDLS and CDR2 YYNGEE. CDR3 in amino acids: CASSVSGGWDEQYF. CDR3 sequence (DNA): TGTGCCAGCAGCGTGTCAGGGGGCTGGGACGAGCAGTACTTC. The entire variable domain, with the rest obtained from reference TRBV9 and TRBJ2-7, is as follows: DSGVTQTPKHLITATGQRVTLRCSPRSGDLSVYWYQQSLDQGLQFLIQYYNGEERAKGNILERFSAQQFPDLHSELNLSSLELGDSALYFCASSVSGGWDEQYFGPGTRLTVT.

This clone was observed a few times. The CDR3 spells CASSATFSSNQPQHF. The CDR3 DNA is TGTGCCAGCAGCGCTACCTTTAGCAGCAATCAGCCCCAGCATTTT. V and J are TRBV9 and TRBJ1-5; D remains ambiguous. The CDR3 covers 15 residues. Per the germline V gene, CDR1 is SGDLS and CDR2 is YYNGEE. Trimming took off 3 bases at V and 1 base at J, with 11 bases between the two ends.

The chain combines TRBV3-1 (or the pseudogene TRBV3-2) with TRBJ1-2, with D perhaps matching TRBD1 (6 bases). The CDR3 consists of 14 residues. The V gene's germline CDR1 is LGHDT and CDR2 YNNKEL (reference sequence). Trimming took 4 bases from V and 2 from J, leaving 11 bases between them. CDR3 sequence (DNA): TGTGCCAGCAGCCCTTCGGACAGAAACTATGGCTACACCTTC. It specifies CASSPSDRNYGYTF.

This clone was picked up one time. This rearrangement joins TRBV5-1 to TRBJ1-5; the D gene is possibly TRBD1 (6 bases). This CDR3 has 13 amino acids. The germline V gene encodes CDR1 SGHRS and CDR2 YFSETQ. V was shortened by 0 bases and J by 5 bases, with 6 bases between the two germline ends. CDR3 DNA sequence: TGCGCCAGCAGCTTGGCAGGGGATCAGCCCCAGCATTTT. Translated: CASSLAGDQPQHF.

The rearrangement uses TRBV12-5 and TRBJ2-7; 9 bases are shared with TRBD1. This CDR3 region has 17 residues. The V segment lost 3 bases and the J segment 4 bases; nucleotides outside the gene matches: 13. Germline loops: CDR1 LGHNT, CDR2 FRNRAP. CDR3 coding DNA: TGTGCTAGTGGTTTCGGACAGGGGATGCCCCTCGGGTACGAGCAGTACTTC. Translation: CASGFGQGMPLGYEQYF.

The CDR3 loop reads CAWSVGGDEKLFF. The CDR3 nucleotides read TGTGCCTGGAGCGTGGGGGGAGATGAAAAACTGTTTTTT. The chain carries TRBV30 and TRBJ1-4, with D possibly TRBD1 on 5 matching bases. This CDR3 region has 13 residues. Germline CDR1 GTSNPN, CDR2 SVGIG (reference sequence). V was cut by 3 bases and J by 6 bases, with 11 bases left in between. Full variable domain (outside the CDR3, taken from reference TRBV30 and TRBJ1-4): SQTIHQWPATLVQPVGSPLSLECTVEGTSNPNLYWYRQAAGRGLQLLFYSVGIGQISSEVPQNLSASRPQDRQFILSSKKLLLSDSGFYLCAWSVGGDEKLFFGSGTQLSVL.

The chain joins TRBV5-1 to TRBJ1-1; 12 bases map to TRBD1. The germline V gene encodes CDR1 SGHRS and CDR2 YFSETQ. There are 14 residues in the CDR3. Germline trimming cut 4 bases from V and 7 bases from J; bases unmatched to any gene: 5. CDR3: CASSTGQGADEAFF. The CDR3 region has the DNA TGCGCCAGCAGCACGGGACAGGGGGCCGATGAAGCTTTCTTT.

The table lists this clone with a count of one. The CDR3 sequence: CASSFTGDLKTGELFF. The DNA of the CDR3 is TGTGCCAGCAGTTTCACAGGGGATCTAAAAACCGGGGAGCTGTTTTTT. The chain combines TRBV5-8 with TRBJ2-2, with 7 bases identical to TRBD1. The CDR3 sequence is 16 residues long. Germline CDR1 reads SGHTS; CDR2 reads YDEGEE. V lost 5 bases to trimming and J lost 5 bases; unmatched junction nucleotides: 12.

The V and J genes are TRBV30 and TRBJ2-1; D remains unclear. V was shortened by 5 bases and J by 6 bases, with 8 bases between the two germline ends. The CDR3 loop spans 11 amino acids. The germline V gene encodes CDR1 GTSNPN and CDR2 SVGIG (reference sequence). CDR3 amino acids: CAWALSNEQFF. The CDR3 nucleotides read TGTGCCTGGGCCCTGAGCAATGAGCAGTTCTTC.

This chain connects TRBV29-1 to TRBJ2-5, with TRBD1 identical over 10 bases. Trimming took 4 bases from V and 5 from J; bases not matched to a gene: 1. Germline values: CDR1 SQVTM, CDR2 ANQGSEA. The CDR3 has 12 residues. The DNA for the CDR3 is TGCAGCGTTGGGACAGGGGGGGAGACCCAGTACTTC. Translation gives CSVGTGGETQYF. Full variable domain (outside the CDR3, taken from reference TRBV29-1 and TRBJ2-5): SAVISQKPSRDICQRGTSLTIQCQVDSQVTMMFWYRQQPGQSLTLIATANQGSEATYESGFVIDKFPISRPNLTFSTLTVSNMSPEDSSIYLCSVGTGGETQYFGPGTRLLVL.

This clone was detected once. The chain couples TRBV6-5 to TRBJ2-7; the match to TRBD1 covers 7 bases. This CDR3 has 13 residues. The germline V gene encodes CDR1 MNHEY and CDR2 SVGAGI. Unmatched junction bases numbered 2, after V lost 6 bases and J lost 0 bases. The CDR3 bases are TGTGCCAGCAGGAGGGACAGCTCCTACGAGCAGTACTTC. Amino acids: CASRRDSSYEQYF.

The rearrangement uses TRBV19 and TRBJ1-2; D possibly corresponds to TRBD1 (6 bases). The germline V gene encodes CDR1 LNHDA and CDR2 SQIVND (reference sequence). Trimming shortened V by 3 bases and J by 7 bases, and 15 bases separated the two germline ends. The CDR3 contains 14 residues. CDR3 in DNA: TGTGCCAGTAGTATTTCGGGGGGCGCTGGTGGCTACACCTTC. Its protein is CASSISGGAGGYTF.

V is TRBV29-1 and J is TRBJ2-7, with TRBD1 matching over 8 bases. The CDR3 is made up of 17 amino acids. V lost 4 bases, J lost 0 bases, and 14 bases stayed unmatched. Germline values: CDR1 SQVTM, CDR2 ANQGSEA. CDR3 sequence reads: CSVAGYVAGGASYEQYF. The CDR3 nucleotides read TGCAGCGTTGCGGGGTACGTGGCAGGGGGCGCCTCCTACGAGCAGTACTTC.

V usage is TRBV19 and J usage is TRBJ2-1, with D perhaps TRBD1 (6 bases). V lost 7 bases, J lost 0 bases, and 13 bases lay in between. This CDR3 comprises 15 residues. Germline lookup yields CDR1 LNHDA and CDR2 SQIVND (reference sequence). The CDR3: CASNSGQSSYNEQFF. In DNA, the CDR3 is TGTGCCAGTAATTCCGGACAGAGCTCCTACAATGAGCAGTTCTTC.

The CDR3 DNA follows: TGTGCCAGCAGTTTACCCCTCGGGAGGGAGACCCAGTACTTC. The encoded protein is CASSLPLGRETQYF. The rearrangement uses TRBV28 and TRBJ2-5, with 7 bases aligning to TRBD2. Germline V gene lookup returns CDR1 MDHEN and CDR2 SYDVKM. The CDR3 spans 14 residues. With V trimmed by 2 bases and J by 5 bases, 5 bases remained unmatched.

This clone is a singleton in its sample. The chain couples TRBV19 to TRBJ2-3, with 8 bases that match TRBD2. This CDR3 has 13 amino acids. J lost 7 bases, V lost 3 bases, and 3 bases had no gene match. Germline-derived CDR1 and CDR2 are LNHDA and SQIVND (reference sequence). The CDR3 loop is CASSIERGNTQYF. The CDR3 DNA follows: TGTGCCAGTAGTATTGAGCGGGGGAATACGCAGTATTTT. The entire variable domain, with the rest obtained from reference TRBV19 and TRBJ2-3, is as follows: DGGITQSPKYLFRKEGQNVTLSCEQNLNHDAMYWYRQDPGQGLRLIYYSQIVNDFQKGDIAEGYSVSREKKESFPLTVTSAQKNPTAFYLCASSIERGNTQYFGPGTRLTVL.

The sample holds one count of this clone. The chain recombines TRBV18 with TRBJ1-1; D unresolved. The V gene's germline CDR1 is KGHSH and CDR2 LQKENI. V lost 3 bases and J lost 7, with 15 bases in between. The CDR3 runs 14 residues. The DNA for the CDR3 is TGTGCCAGCTCACCGGGAGCCGCTCGGGATGAAGCTTTCTTT. Translated, it gives CASSPGAARDEAFF.

The chain carries TRBV14 and TRBJ1-2; 7 bases are a match to TRBD1. Trimming at V came to 0 bases and at J to 8 bases, leaving 6 bases not matched to a gene. Per the germline V gene, CDR1 is SGHDN and CDR2 is FVKESK. The CDR3 has 14 residues. The CDR3 nucleotides are TGTGCCAGCAGCCAAGAAACTTCCAGGGGGGGCTACACCTTC. It encodes CASSQETSRGGYTF.

This clone appeared once. V gene TRBV28 combines with J gene TRBJ1-3, with no clear D. V was trimmed by 5 bases and J by 9 bases, leaving 20 bases between them. CDR1 MDHEN and CDR2 SYDVKM come from the germline V gene. The CDR3 consists of 15 residues. CDR3 sequence reads: CASSLLMGSRVTIYF. CDR3 nucleotides: TGTGCCAGCAGTCTCCTCATGGGGAGTCGAGTCACCATATATTTT.

The J gene is TRBJ2-7, the V gene TRBV5-4, with 10 bases identical to TRBD2. The germline CDR1 and CDR2 sequences are SGHNT and YYREEE (reference sequence). The junction had 9 bases not matched to a gene; V was cut back by 1 base and J by 5 bases. The CDR3 totals 16 residues. DNA for the CDR3: TGTGCCAGCAGCTTGAGCTTACTAGCGGGAATGGACGAGCAGTACTTC. This translates into CASSLSLLAGMDEQYF.